This entry is about one TCR beta chain. The source of the sample is a study of blood T cell repertoires in COVID-19. Study in general: The United States, Italy and Spain were the sources of the acute and convalescent COVID-19 samples. The cDNA or gDNA used as material had been derived from T cells, B-cell-depleted T cells, or PBMCs.

The CDR3 sequence is 18 residues long. V lost 0 bases to trimming and J lost 4 bases; unmatched junction nucleotides: 9. Germline V CDR1 and CDR2: SGHTA, FQGNSA. In the source study's methods: Reference gene primers were amplified, and this amplification served to estimate nucleated cell counts. Method: immunoSEQ multiplex PCR; TCRdb's copy keeps in-frame clones and lacks some. The DNA gave D and trimming, while V, J and clone size come from that table. The data contain under 350,000 clones, 80% to 90% of them singletons. The sequenced sample consisted of peripheral blood. This chain links TRBV7-2 with TRBJ2-7, with TRBD2 matching over 13 bases. The source of this sequence is a woman in her forties or fifties who had recovered from COVID-19. The CDR3 DNA follows: TGTGCCAGCAGCTTAGCGCTGGGAGGACTAGCGGGAGCATACGAGCAGTACTTC. It codes for CASSLALGGLAGAYEQYF. Full variable domain (remainder filled in from reference TRBV7-2 and TRBJ2-7): GAGVSQSPSNKVTEKGKDVELRCDPISGHTALYWYRQSLGQGLEFLIYFQGNSAPDKSGLPSDRFSAERTGGSVSTLTIQRTQQEDSAVYLCASSLALGGLAGAYEQYFGPGTRLTVT.